The clone carrying this T cell receptor beta chain was seen repeatedly, ten times or more. V gave up 2 bases and J gave up 6 bases; unmatched junction bases: 6. Germline lookup yields CDR1 MNHNS and CDR2 SASEGT. The CDR3 contains 15 residues. The data are from a study of control samples from healthy donors and cancer patients. Assay used: immunoSEQ multiplex PCR; TCRdb lists only in-frame clones, some missing. Of 110,000 to 150,000 clones detected, 80% to 90% appear once; the ten largest clones hold 8.7%. The sequencing sample was made of blood. The V and J genes are TRBV6-1 and TRBJ2-1; 8 bases map to TRBD2. The origin of this receptor is a woman under 40 in good health. DNA of the CDR3: TGTGCCAGCAGTGAACTAACGGGAGGGGGCAATGAGCAGTTCTTC. Translated, it gives CASSELTGGGNEQFF.